A single TCR beta chain is shown here with its context. Its antigen remains unidentified. A junction boundary mismatches the germline segment, possibly from a read error. Rearranged V-D-J TRB sequences were amplified with a mixed TRB-A/B primer pool. Each CDR3 protein gets one entry after TCRdb re-called the multiplex PCR reads with MiXCR. The table includes 8,500 to 10,000 distinct CDR3 sequences, approximately 33% detected once. The data derive from a study of T cell repertoires in aging, cancer and after chemotherapy. As for the study in general: Six age groups, ranging from 30 or younger to 70 or older, included the donors. Repeat sampling of healthy donors over several months to years showed clear clonal overlap. Study-level points and caveats: Rebound thymic output was suggested by rising median generation probability during chemotherapy in each cancer cohort. Untreated cancer patients had significantly lower blood TCR diversity than age-matched healthy donors.

TCR beta rearrangements were amplified from peripheral blood genomic DNA. Input material: blood. This sequence originates from a human donor in good health. The donor label of this sample is uncertain.

Here the CDR3 reads CAISDLTGEAFF. For the CDR3, the DNA is TGTGCCATCAGTGATCTGACAGGAGAAGCTTTCTTT. J is TRBJ1-1 and V is TRBV6-5; possibly TRBD1 for D (6 bases). Germline loops: CDR1 MNHEY, CDR2 SVGAGI. CDR3 length equals 12 residues.